This T cell receptor beta chain originates from a study of T cell repertoires in cytomegalovirus infection. Turning to the study itself: Recently identified HLA-C-restricted CMV epitopes and well-studied HLA-B-restricted CMV epitopes were used by the study. TCR beta signatures that were public indicated CMV infection and matching HLA type.

Overall study results and limits: Dominating the ex vivo response were TCR beta clonotypes that were CMV-specific and HLA-C-restricted. Public TCR beta family frequency separated CMV-and-HLA carriers, including in an independent cohort.

The ends lost 0 bases at V and 8 bases at J; junction bases unmatched: 6. Germline assignment: CDR1 MNHNY and CDR2 SVGAGI (reference sequence). The CDR3 totals 15 residues. Remarks on this clonotype: Its antigen is still unknown.

TCRdb re-derived calls from the reads in MiXCR, one entry per CDR3 protein. The table shows roughly 730,000 distinct CDR3 sequences, with roughly 36% occurring only once. This receptor was taken from a human donor in good health (CMV status not recorded). Some clones in this sample may be carry-over from other donors' samples. V is TRBV6-6 and J is TRBJ1-2; the match to TRBD1 covers 10 bases. The source was cultured PBMCs, collected from culture after CMV antigen stimulation. CDR3 DNA: TGTGCCAGCAGTTACTCCGACAGGGGGCTCCGGGGCTACACCTTC. Translation: CASSYSDRGLRGYTF.